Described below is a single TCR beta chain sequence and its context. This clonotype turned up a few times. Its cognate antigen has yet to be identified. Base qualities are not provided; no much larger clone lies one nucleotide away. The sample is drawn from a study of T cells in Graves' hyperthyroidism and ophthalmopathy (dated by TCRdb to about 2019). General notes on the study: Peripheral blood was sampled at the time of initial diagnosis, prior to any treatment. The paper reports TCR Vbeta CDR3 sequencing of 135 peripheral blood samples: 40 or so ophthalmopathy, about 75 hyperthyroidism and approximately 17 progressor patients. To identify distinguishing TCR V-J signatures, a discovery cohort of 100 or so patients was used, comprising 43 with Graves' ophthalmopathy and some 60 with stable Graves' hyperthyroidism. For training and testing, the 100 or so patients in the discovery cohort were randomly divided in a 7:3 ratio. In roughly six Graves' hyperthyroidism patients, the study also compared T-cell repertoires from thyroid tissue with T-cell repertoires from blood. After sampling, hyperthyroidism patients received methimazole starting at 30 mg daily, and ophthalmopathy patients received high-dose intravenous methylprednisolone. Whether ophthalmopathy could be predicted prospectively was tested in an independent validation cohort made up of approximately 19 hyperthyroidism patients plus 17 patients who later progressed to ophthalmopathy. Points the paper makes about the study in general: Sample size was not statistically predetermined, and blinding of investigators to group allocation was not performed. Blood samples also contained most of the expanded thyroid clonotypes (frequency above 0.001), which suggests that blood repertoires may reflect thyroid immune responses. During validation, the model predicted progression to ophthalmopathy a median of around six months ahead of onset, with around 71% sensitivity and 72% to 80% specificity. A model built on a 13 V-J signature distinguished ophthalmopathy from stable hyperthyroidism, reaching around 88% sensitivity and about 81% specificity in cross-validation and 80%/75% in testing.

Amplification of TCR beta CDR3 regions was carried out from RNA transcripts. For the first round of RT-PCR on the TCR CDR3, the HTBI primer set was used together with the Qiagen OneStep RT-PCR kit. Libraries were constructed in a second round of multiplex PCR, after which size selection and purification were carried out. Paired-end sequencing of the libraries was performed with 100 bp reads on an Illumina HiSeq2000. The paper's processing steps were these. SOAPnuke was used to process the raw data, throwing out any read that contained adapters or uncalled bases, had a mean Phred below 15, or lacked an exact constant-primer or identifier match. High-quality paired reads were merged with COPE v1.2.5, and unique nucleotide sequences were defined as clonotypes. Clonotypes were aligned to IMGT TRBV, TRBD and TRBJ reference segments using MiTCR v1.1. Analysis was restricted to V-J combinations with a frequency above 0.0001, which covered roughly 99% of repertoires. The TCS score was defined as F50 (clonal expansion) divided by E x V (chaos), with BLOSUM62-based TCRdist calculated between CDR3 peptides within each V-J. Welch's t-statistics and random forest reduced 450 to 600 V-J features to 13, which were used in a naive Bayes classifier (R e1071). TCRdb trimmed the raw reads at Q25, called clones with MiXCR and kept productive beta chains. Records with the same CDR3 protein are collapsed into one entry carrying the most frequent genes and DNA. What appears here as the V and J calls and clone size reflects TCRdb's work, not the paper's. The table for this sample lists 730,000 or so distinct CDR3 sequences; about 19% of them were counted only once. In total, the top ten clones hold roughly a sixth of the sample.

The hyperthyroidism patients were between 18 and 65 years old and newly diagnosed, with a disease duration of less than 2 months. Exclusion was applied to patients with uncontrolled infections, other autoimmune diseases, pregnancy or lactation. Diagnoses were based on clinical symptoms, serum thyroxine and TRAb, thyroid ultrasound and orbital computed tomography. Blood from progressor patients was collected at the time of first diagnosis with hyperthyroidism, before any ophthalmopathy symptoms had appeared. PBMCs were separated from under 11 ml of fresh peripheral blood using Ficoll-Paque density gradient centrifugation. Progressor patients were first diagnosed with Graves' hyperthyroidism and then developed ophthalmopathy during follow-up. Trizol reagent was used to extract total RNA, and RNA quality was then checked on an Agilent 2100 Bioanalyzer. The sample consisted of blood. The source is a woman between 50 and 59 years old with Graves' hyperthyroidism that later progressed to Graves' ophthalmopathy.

At the DNA level, the sequence is TGTGCCAGTCGACTAGCGGGGGCCATGACCCAGTACTTC. Translation gives CASRLAGAMTQYF. Rearrangement joined TRBV30 to TRBJ2-5; 12 middle bases align to TRBD2. V trim: 8 bases; J trim: 7 bases; unmatched bases: 8. The germline V gene (reference sequence) specifies GTSNPN as CDR1 and SVGIG as CDR2. The CDR3 sequence holds 13 residues, the cysteine and phenylalanine included. The entry retains the CDR3 DNA only, 39 bases that are in frame from base 1.